The 19 T cell receptor beta chains below all came from one sample that was sequenced in a study of metastatic and nonmetastatic thyroid tumors. TCRdb ran MiXCR on the PCR reads. The repertoire holds 43,000 or so clones, with roughly 15% as singletons. All patients were treatment-naive before thyroid surgery. Sequencing was performed on blood. Receptors originate from a female donor with papillary thyroid cancer or a benign thyroid nodule (not recorded which). Some clones in this sample may be carry-over from other donors' samples.

The rearrangement joins TRBV6-1 to TRBJ2-7; 7 positions agree with TRBD2. The V and J ends lost 9 bases and 3 bases, in that order; junction bases with no gene match: 20. CDR1 MNHNS and CDR2 SASEGT come from the germline V gene. This CDR3 contains 17 residues. For the CDR3, the DNA is TGTGCCAGTAGCCCCACAAATCGACTAGCAGAAAGCTACGAGCAGTACTTC. Translating it yields CASSPTNRLAESYEQYF.

A note on this clone: Given a much more abundant clone one base away, this may be a read error. The rearrangement uses TRBV7-9 and TRBJ2-5, with a weak D call TRBD2 (6 bases). The DNA end lines up better with TRBJ2-1; the J call may be wrong. Germline CDR1 is SEHNR and CDR2 is FQNEAQ (reference sequence). The length of the CDR3 is 14 residues. CDR3 residues: CACSSGGAYNEQFF. CDR3 nucleotide sequence: TGTGCCTGCAGCTCCGGCGGGGCGTACAATGAGCAGTTCTTC.

As concerns this clone: Possible read error: a much larger clone is one base away. The chain carries TRBV2 and TRBJ1-1; D call uncertain. This CDR3 is 13 amino acids long. Germline V gene data show CDR1 as SNHLY and CDR2 as FYNNEI. Trimming shortened V by 7 bases and J by 2 bases, and 11 bases separated the two germline ends. CDR3 coding DNA: TGTGCCAGCAAAGGTATCAGCAACACTGAAGCTTTCTTT. Encoded protein: CASKGISNTEAFF.

This clone was seen ten or more times. V usage is TRBV10-3 and J usage is TRBJ2-1; no reliable D call. The CDR3 totals 15 residues. Deletions cut 0 bases from V and 3 bases from J, with 9 bases between. In germline, CDR1 is ENHRY, CDR2 SYGVKD. The CDR3 loop reads CAISESTEVYNEQFF. For the CDR3, the DNA is TGTGCCATCAGTGAGTCGACGGAAGTCTACAATGAGCAGTTCTTC.

The sample holds many counts of this clone. The V and J genes are TRBV6-2 or TRBV6-3 and TRBJ1-5; 8 bases align to TRBD1. Germline loops: CDR1 MNHEY, CDR2 SVGEGT. This CDR3 spans 15 amino acids. After removal of 0 bases from V and 2 bases from J, the junction contained 0 bases not matched to a gene. CDR3 region: CASSYSTGGNQPQHF. The CDR3 DNA follows: TGTGCCAGCAGTTACTCGACAGGGGGCAATCAGCCCCAGCATTTT.

This clone was recorded many times. The chain links TRBV12-5 to TRBJ2-1, with TRBD1 as a possible D gene (6 bases). Looked up from germline, CDR1 is LGHNT and CDR2 is FRNRAP. V lost 6 bases and J lost 14, with 14 bases in between. The CDR3 has 11 amino acids. CDR3 coding DNA: TGTGCTAGTGGGCCTCGGACAGCTGAGTTCTTC. Translated, it gives CASGPRTAEFF.

The rearrangement links TRBV28 to TRBJ2-7; 13 nucleotides align to TRBD2. J gave up 2 bases and V 6 bases, and 10 bases lay outside the gene matches. CDR1 and CDR2 from the germline V gene are MDHEN and SYDVKM. This CDR3 has 17 amino acids. The CDR3 protein is CASSTGLAGKQPYEQYF. Here the CDR3 DNA reads TGTGCCAGCAGCACGGGACTAGCGGGAAAACAGCCCTACGAGCAGTACTTC.

This clone was counted ten times or more. The gene calls are TRBV30 and TRBJ2-1, with a tentative D call TRBD2 (5 bases). V lost 3 bases and J 7 bases, leaving 13 bases between the germline ends. The CDR3 sequence is 13 residues long. CDR1 and CDR2 (germline): GTSNPN, SVGIG (reference sequence). CDR3 sequence: CAWRWVGVNEQFF. The CDR3 DNA reads TGTGCCTGGAGGTGGGTGGGAGTAAATGAGCAGTTCTTC.

The V and J genes are TRBV11-2 and TRBJ1-2, with D maybe TRBD1 (5 bases). The CDR3 sequence is 16 residues long. Germline CDR1 is SGHAT and CDR2 is FQNNGV. The V end lost 7 bases, the J end lost 6 bases, and 24 bases lay between the germline ends. CDR3 region: CASKQDGGFRVDGYTF. The DNA of the CDR3 is TGTGCCAGCAAACAAGATGGGGGGTTTAGGGTAGATGGCTACACCTTC.

This clone has a count of ten or more. This same CDR3 is encoded by further DNA sequences in the sample. The V and J genes are TRBV6-1 and TRBJ1-1; 9 bases are shared with TRBD1. Germline trimming cut 6 bases from V and 1 base from J; bases unmatched to any gene: 3. CDR3 length: 14 amino acids. Looked up from germline, CDR1 is MNHNS and CDR2 is SASEGT. CDR3 protein: CASRPDRGNTEAFF. CDR3 in DNA: TGTGCCAGCAGGCCGGACAGGGGGAACACTGAAGCTTTCTTT.

The chain carries TRBV5-1 and TRBJ2-5; the match to TRBD2 covers 9 bases. CDR3 length equals 16 residues. Per germline, CDR1 SGHRS and CDR2 YFSETQ. V dropped 3 bases and J dropped 3; count of bases not matched to a gene: 9. In DNA form, the CDR3 reads TGCGCCAGCAGCTCACCCGGGACTAGCCTTAAAGAGACCCAGTACTTC. Its protein product is CASSSPGTSLKETQYF.

In this sample, this clone turned up many times. This chain uses TRBV18 with TRBJ1-2; D call uncertain. The CDR3 spans 13 residues. Germline CDR1 KGHSH, CDR2 LQKENI. V was cut by 2 bases and J by 11 bases, with 15 bases left in between. For the CDR3, the DNA is TGTGCCAGCTCACCAACCCCAGACCCGAAGTACACCTTC. Amino acids: CASSPTPDPKYTF.

This clone was picked up many times. The gene calls are TRBV11-2 and TRBJ2-7; 7 bases agree with TRBD2. The CDR3 consists of 16 residues. The trim removed 5 bases at V and 2 bases at J, leaving 12 bases unmatched. The germline V gene encodes CDR1 SGHAT and CDR2 FQNNGV. For the CDR3, the DNA is TGTGCCAGCAGCCCTCTGGGAGGGGCGAAGACCTACGAGCAGTACTTC. This sequence encodes CASSPLGGAKTYEQYF.

Relative to its sample, this clone is medium-sized. An end of the junction differs from the germline gene, which may be a read error. V gene TRBV6-1 combines with J gene TRBJ1-6, with 7 positions matching TRBD1. Germline CDR1 and CDR2: MNHNS and SASEGT. The CDR3 runs to 14 residues. This chain's CDR3 is CASSEGGAHSPLHF. Written as DNA, the CDR3 is TGTGCCAGCAGCGAAGGGGGCGCGCATTCACCCCTCCACTTT.

This clone was counted many times. This chain connects TRBV27 to TRBJ2-7, with D perhaps matching TRBD1 (6 bases). There are 16 residues in the CDR3. From germline, CDR1 is MNHEY and CDR2 SMNVEV (reference sequence). Trimming removed 2 bases at V and 2 bases at J, with 16 bases between. The CDR3: CASSLKTGQLTYEQYF. Written as DNA, the CDR3 is TGTGCCAGCAGTTTAAAGACCGGACAGCTCACCTACGAGCAGTACTTC.

This clone was detected a few times. A much larger clone differs from this one at a single base, so this may be a read error. Other DNA sequences from this sample encode an identical CDR3 as well. The rearrangement links TRBV11-2 to TRBJ2-5; TRBD2 aligns across 8 bases. This CDR3 region has 14 residues. Germline V lookup: CDR1 SGHAT, CDR2 FQNNGV. V gave up 1 base and J gave up 8 bases; unmatched junction bases: 6. DNA of the CDR3: TGTGCCAGCAGCTTAGCGGGGGGGTACGAAACCCAGTACTTC. This codes for CASSLAGGYETQYF.

In its sample, this clone is medium-sized (0.01 to 0.1%). The chain joins TRBV24-1 to TRBJ1-2; the match to TRBD1 covers 7 bases. The CDR3 covers 12 residues. V shed 6 bases, J shed 6 bases, and the junction held 3 bases outside the gene matches. Germline V gene lookup returns CDR1 KGHDR and CDR2 SFDVKD. This chain's CDR3 is CATSNRGDGYTF. The CDR3 DNA reads as TGTGCCACCAGTAACAGGGGTGATGGCTACACCTTC.

This clone was picked up many times. The chain joins TRBV13 to TRBJ1-1; D perhaps matches TRBD1 (6 bases). Germline values: CDR1 PRHDT, CDR2 FYEKMQ (reference sequence). CDR3 length: 14 amino acids. V was cut by 1 base and J by 5 bases, with 11 bases left in between. CDR3: CASSLVGRGTEAFF. DNA for the CDR3: TGTGCCAGCAGCTTAGTAGGCAGGGGTACTGAAGCTTTCTTT. Drawing the rest from reference TRBV13 and TRBJ1-1, the complete variable domain is AAGVIQSPRHLIKEKRETATLKCYPIPRHDTVYWYQQGPGQDPQFLISFYEKMQSDKGSIPDRFSAQQFSDYHSELNMSSLELGDSALYFCASSLVGRGTEAFFGQGTRLTVV.

This clone was found many times. This chain uses TRBV12-3 or TRBV12-4 with TRBJ1-2; maybe TRBD1 (5 bases). This CDR3 has 12 residues. V lost 8 bases, J lost 3 bases, and 10 bases lay in between. The CDR3 DNA follows: TGTGCCAGCCGGGGGGTAGACTATGGCTACACCTTC. Its protein is CASRGVDYGYTF.